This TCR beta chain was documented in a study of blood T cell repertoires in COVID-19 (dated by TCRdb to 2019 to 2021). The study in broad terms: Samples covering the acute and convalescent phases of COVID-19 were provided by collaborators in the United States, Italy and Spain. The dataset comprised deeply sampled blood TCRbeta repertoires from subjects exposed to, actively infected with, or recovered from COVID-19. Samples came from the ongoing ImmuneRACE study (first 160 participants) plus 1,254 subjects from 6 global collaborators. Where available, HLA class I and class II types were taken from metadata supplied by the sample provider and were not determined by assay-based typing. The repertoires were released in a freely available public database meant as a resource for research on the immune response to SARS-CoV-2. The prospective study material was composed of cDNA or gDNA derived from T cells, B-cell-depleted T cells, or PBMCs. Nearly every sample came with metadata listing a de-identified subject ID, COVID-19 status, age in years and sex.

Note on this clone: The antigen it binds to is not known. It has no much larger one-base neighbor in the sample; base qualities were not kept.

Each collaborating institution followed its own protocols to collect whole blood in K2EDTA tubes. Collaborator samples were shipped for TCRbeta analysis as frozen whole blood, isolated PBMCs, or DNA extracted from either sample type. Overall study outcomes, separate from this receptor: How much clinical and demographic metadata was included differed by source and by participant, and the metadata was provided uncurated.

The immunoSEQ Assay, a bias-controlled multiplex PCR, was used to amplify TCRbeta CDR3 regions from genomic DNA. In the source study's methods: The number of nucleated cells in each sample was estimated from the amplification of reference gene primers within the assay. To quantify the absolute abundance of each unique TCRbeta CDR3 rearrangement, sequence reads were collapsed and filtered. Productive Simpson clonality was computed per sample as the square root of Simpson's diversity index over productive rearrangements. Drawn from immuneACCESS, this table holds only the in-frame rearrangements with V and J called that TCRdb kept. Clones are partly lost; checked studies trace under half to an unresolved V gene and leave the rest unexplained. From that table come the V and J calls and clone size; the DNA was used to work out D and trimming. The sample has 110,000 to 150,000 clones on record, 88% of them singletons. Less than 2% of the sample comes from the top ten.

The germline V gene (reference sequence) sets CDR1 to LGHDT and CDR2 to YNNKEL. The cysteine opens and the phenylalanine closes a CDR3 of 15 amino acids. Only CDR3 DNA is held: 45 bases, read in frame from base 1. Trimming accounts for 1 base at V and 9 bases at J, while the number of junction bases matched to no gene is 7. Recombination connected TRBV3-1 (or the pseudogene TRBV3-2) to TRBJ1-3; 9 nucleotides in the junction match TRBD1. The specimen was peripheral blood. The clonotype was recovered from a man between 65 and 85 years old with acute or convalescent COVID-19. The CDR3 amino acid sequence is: CASSQGWDRVTTIYF. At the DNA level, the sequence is TGTGCCAGCAGCCAAGGGTGGGACAGGGTAACCACCATATATTTT.